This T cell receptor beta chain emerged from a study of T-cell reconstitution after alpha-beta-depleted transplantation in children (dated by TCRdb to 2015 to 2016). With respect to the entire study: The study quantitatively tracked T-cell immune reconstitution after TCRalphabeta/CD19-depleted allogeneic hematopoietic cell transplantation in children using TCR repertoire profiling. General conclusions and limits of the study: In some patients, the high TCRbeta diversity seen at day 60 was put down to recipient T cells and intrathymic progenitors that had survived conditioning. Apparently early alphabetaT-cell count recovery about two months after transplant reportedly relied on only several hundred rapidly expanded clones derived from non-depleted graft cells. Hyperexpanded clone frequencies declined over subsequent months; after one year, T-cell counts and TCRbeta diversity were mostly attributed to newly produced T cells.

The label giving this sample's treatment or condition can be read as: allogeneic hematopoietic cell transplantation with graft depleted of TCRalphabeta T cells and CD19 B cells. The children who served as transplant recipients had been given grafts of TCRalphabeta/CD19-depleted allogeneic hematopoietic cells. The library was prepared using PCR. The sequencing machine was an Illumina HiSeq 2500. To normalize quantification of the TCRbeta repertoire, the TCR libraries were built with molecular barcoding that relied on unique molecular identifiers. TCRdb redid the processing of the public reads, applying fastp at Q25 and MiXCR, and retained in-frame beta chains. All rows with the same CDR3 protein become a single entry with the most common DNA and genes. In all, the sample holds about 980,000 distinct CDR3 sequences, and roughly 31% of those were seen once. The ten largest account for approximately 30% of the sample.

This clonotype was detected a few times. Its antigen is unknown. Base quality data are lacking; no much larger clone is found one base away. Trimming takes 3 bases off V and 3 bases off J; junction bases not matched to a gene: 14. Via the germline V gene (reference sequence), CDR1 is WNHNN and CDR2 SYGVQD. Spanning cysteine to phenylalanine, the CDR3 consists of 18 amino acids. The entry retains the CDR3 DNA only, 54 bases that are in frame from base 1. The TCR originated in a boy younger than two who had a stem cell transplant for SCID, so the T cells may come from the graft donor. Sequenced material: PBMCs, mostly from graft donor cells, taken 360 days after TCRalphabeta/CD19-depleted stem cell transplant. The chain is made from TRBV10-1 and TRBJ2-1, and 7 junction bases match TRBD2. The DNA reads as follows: TGCGCCAGCAGTGAAGGTCGGGGGGTCATGTTGGGCTACAATGAGCAGTTCTTC. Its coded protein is CASSEGRGVMLGYNEQFF.